Sequencing of this T cell receptor (beta chain) was carried out in a study of blood T cell repertoires in COVID-19. Seattle patients were enrolled during active infection and followed longitudinally. Study processing details: Scientists estimated how many nucleated cells there were by amplifying reference gene primers. Data came from immunoSEQ multiplex PCR; TCRdb stores just in-frame clones and leaves some out. V and J calls and clone size follow that table, whereas D and trimming were derived from the DNA. The sample includes some 260,000 clones, approximately 88% seen only once; the top ten take approximately 10%. The ends were cut back, 4 bases at V and 4 bases at J, with 10 bases in the middle. The CDR3 is 12 amino acids. Looked up from germline, CDR1 is DFQATT and CDR2 is SNEGSKA (reference sequence).

The sequenced sample was peripheral blood. J is TRBJ1-1 and V is TRBV20-1; D not certain. The source is a woman between 65 and 79 years old with COVID-19, enrolled during active disease. The CDR3 DNA sequence: TGCAGTGCTAATGACCGAGTCACTGAAGCTTTCTTT. Protein product: CSANDRVTEAFF.